These 8 T cell receptor beta chains were all obtained from the same sample, sequenced in a study of T cells in Graves' hyperthyroidism and ophthalmopathy. Using RNA transcripts as the source, TCR beta CDR3 regions were amplified. The study used the HTBI primer set for a first-round RT-PCR of the TCR CDR3. TCRdb reprocessed the multiplex PCR reads with MiXCR, giving one entry per CDR3 protein. This table has fewer than 750,000 distinct CDR3 sequences, around 46% appearing once. Source material: peripheral blood or thyroid tissue (not recorded which). The source of these receptors is a woman aged 18-35 years with Graves' hyperthyroidism.

The gene calls are TRBV5-6 and TRBJ2-2, with 8 positions matching TRBD2. Per germline, CDR1 SGHDT and CDR2 YYEEEE. The trim removed 5 bases at V and 6 bases at J, leaving 12 bases unmatched. The CDR3 consists of 16 residues. The CDR3 DNA is TGTGCCAGCAGACCTCGCGGCGGGGGGCCCGCCGGGGAGCTGTTTTTT. Protein product: CASRPRGGGPAGELFF.

Regarding this clonotype: A much bigger clone sits one base away, suggesting this may be a read error. The chain has TRBV20-1 and TRBJ2-5; D might be TRBD2 (5 bases). This CDR3 comprises 15 residues. The germline V and J ends were trimmed by 2 bases and 5 bases, with 18 bases remaining between them. Germline V CDR1 and CDR2: DFQATT, SNEGSKA (reference sequence). CDR3 region: CSARPVGLSRETQYF. CDR3 nucleotides: TGCAGTGCTAGACCCGTTGGACTGAGCCGGGAGACCCAGTACTTC.

In this sample, this clonotype turned up many times. The chain couples TRBV4-3 to TRBJ2-5; 11 bases align to TRBD1. Germline values: CDR1 LGHNA, CDR2 YSLEER. The CDR3 is made up of 14 amino acids. V gave up 9 bases and J gave up 4 bases; unmatched junction bases: 7. The DNA for the CDR3 is TGCGCCAGTACTTGGGACAGGGGGTCAGAGACCCAGTACTTC. It yields the protein CASTWDRGSETQYF.

This clonotype showed up many times. The J gene is TRBJ1-1, the V gene TRBV12-3 or TRBV12-4; D not certain. CDR3 length: 12 amino acids. V shed 3 bases and J shed 0 bases, with 2 bases lying between them. The CDR3 coding sequence is TGTGCCAGCAGTTTCGTGAACACTGAAGCTTTCTTT. It yields the protein CASSFVNTEAFF.

This clonotype was seen ten or more times. The V and J genes are TRBV10-3 and TRBJ1-5; the match to TRBD1 covers 9 bases. V was clipped by 0 bases and J by 4 bases; unmatched bases: 4. CDR1 is ENHRY and CDR2 is SYGVKD in the germline V gene. This CDR3 spans 16 amino acids. The CDR3 is CAISESWDRANQPQHF. As DNA, the CDR3 is TGTGCCATCAGTGAGTCTTGGGACAGGGCTAATCAGCCCCAGCATTTT.

In its sample, this clonotype was seen many times. This chain links TRBV20-1 with TRBJ1-5; D is possibly TRBD1 (5 bases). In germline, CDR1 is DFQATT, CDR2 SNEGSKA (reference sequence). The CDR3 has 14 amino acids. Trimming removed 5 bases from V and 2 bases from J, with 13 bases in between. The CDR3 here is CSAGSGRGNQPQHF. As DNA, the CDR3 is TGCAGTGCTGGTTCGGGGCGAGGCAATCAGCCCCAGCATTTT.

Of note for this clonotype: This is likely a read error, given that the CDR3 carries no conserved phenylalanine or tryptophan at its end. Because the CDR3's place on the DNA is in doubt, the DNA is left out and the CDR3 is given as listed by TCRdb. The chain recombines TRBV20-1 with TRBJ2-7; the D segment call TRBD1 is taken from the table without a DNA check. The CDR3 spans 14 residues, counting both ends. The germline V gene has CDR1 DFQATT and CDR2 SNEGSKA (reference sequence). The CDR3 here is CSVRTDTSTYEQCL.

This chain links TRBV29-1 with TRBJ2-5; maybe TRBD2 (6 bases). The ends were cut back, 1 base at V and 10 bases at J, with 10 bases in the middle. This CDR3 has 11 amino acids. Germline V CDR1 and CDR2: SQVTM, ANQGSEA. Here the CDR3 reads CSVEGGGFQYF. CDR3 sequence (DNA): TGCAGCGTTGAAGGGGGAGGTTTCCAGTACTTC.